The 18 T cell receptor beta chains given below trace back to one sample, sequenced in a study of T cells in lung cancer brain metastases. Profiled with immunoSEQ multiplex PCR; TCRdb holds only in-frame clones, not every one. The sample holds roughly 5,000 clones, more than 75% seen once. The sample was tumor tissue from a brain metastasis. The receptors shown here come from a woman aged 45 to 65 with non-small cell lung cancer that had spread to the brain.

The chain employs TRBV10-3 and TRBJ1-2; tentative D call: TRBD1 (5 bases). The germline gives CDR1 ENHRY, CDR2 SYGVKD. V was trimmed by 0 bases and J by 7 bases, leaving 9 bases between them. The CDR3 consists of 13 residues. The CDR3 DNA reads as TGTGCCATCAGTGAGTCCGGCGGGGCTGGCTACACCTTC. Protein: CAISESGGAGYTF.

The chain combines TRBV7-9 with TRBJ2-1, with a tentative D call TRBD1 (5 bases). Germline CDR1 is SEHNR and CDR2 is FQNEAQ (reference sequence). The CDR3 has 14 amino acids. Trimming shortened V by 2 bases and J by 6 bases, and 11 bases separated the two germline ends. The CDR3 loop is CASSLPTVPNEQFF. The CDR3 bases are TGTGCCAGCAGCTTACCGACAGTTCCCAATGAGCAGTTCTTC.

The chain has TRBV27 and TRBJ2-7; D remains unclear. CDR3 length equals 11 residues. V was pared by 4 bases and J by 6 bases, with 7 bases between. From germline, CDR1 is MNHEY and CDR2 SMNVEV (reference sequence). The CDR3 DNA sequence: TGTGCCAGCAGTTGGGCTGGCGAGCAGTACTTC. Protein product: CASSWAGEQYF.

The DNA of the CDR3 is TGTGCCAGCAGTTTTCCCGGGAGCATCGAGCAGTACTTC. Translating it yields CASSFPGSIEQYF. The rearrangement joins TRBV28 to TRBJ2-7; the D gene is possibly TRBD2 (6 bases). This CDR3 has 13 residues. Trimming removed 3 bases from V and 6 bases from J, with 12 bases in between. From germline, CDR1 is MDHEN and CDR2 SYDVKM.

The chain's CDR3 is CAISEAHMNTEAFF. CDR3 sequence (DNA): TGTGCCATCAGTGAGGCCCATATGAACACTGAAGCTTTCTTT. The chain carries TRBV10-3 and TRBJ1-1; D not certain. The germline V gene encodes CDR1 ENHRY and CDR2 SYGVKD. Trimming removed 2 bases from V and 0 bases from J, with 7 bases in between. There are 14 residues in the CDR3.

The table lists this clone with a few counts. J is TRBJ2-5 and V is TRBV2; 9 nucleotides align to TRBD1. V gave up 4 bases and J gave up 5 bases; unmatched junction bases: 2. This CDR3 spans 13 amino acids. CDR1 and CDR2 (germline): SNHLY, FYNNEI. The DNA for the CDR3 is TGTGCCAGCAGTGGGACAGGGGAGGAGACCCAGTACTTC. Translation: CASSGTGEETQYF. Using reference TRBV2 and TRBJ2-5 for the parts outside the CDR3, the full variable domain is EPEVTQTPSHQVTQMGQEVILRCVPISNHLYFYWYRQILGQKVEFLVSFYNNEISEKSEIFDDQFSVERPDGSNFTLKIRSTKLEDSAMYFCASSGTGEETQYFGPGTRLLVL.

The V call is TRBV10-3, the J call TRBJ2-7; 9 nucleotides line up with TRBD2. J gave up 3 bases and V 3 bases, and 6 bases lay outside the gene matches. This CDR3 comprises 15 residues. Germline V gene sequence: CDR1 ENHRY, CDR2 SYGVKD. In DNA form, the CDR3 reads TGTGCCATCAGTGACGAAGCGGGAGGTTTCTACGAGCAGTACTTC. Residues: CAISDEAGGFYEQYF.

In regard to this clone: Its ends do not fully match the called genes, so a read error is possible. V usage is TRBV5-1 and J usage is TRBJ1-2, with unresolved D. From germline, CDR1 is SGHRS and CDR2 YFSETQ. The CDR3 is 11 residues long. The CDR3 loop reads CASSQNYGYTF. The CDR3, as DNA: TGCGCTAGCAGCCAGAACTATGGCTACACCTTC. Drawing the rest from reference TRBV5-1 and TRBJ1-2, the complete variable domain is KAGVTQTPRYLIKTRGQQVTLSCSPISGHRSVSWYQQTPGQGLQFLFEYFSETQRNKGNFPGRFSGRQFSNSRSEMNVSTLELGDSALYLCASSQNYGYTFGSGTRLTVV.

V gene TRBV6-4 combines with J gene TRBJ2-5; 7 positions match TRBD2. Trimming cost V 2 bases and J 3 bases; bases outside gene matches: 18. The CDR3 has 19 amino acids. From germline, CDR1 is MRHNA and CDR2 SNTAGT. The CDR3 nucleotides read TGTGCCAGCAGTGACACGGCCTGCCCGAAGCTAGCGGCAGAAGAGACCCAGTACTTC. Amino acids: CASSDTACPKLAAEETQYF.

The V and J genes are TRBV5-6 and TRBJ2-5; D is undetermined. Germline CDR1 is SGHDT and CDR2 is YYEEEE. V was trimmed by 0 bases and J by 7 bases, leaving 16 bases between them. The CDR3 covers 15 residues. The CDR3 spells CASSLEKGLEATQYF. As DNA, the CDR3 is TGTGCCAGCAGCTTGGAAAAAGGATTAGAGGCGACCCAGTACTTC. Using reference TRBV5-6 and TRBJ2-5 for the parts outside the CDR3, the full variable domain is DAGVTQSPTHLIKTRGQQVTLRCSPKSGHDTVSWYQQALGQGPQFIFQYYEEEERQRGNFPDRFSGHQFPNYSSELNVNALLLGDSALYLCASSLEKGLEATQYFGPGTRLLVL.

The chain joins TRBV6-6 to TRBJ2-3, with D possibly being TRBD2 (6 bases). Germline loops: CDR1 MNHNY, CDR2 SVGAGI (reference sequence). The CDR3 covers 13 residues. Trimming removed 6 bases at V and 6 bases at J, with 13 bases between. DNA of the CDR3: TGTGCCAGCAGGGTCTTCGGGAGCGATACGCAGTATTTT. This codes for CASRVFGSDTQYF.

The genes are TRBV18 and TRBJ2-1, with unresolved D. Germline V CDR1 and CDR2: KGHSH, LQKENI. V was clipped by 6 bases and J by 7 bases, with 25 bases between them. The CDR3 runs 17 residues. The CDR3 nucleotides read TGTGCCAGCTCCTCGGCGTCCCGGGCCACTCTGGGGAATGAGCAGTTCTTC. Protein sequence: CASSSASRATLGNEQFF.

The CDR3 DNA follows: TGTGCCAGCTCAAACCTAGCGGGAGGTCGCTACGAGCAGTACTTC. Translation gives CASSNLAGGRYEQYF. The genes are TRBV5-4 and TRBJ2-7; 11 positions match TRBD2. Trimming at V came to 7 bases and at J to 3 bases, leaving 9 bases not matched to a gene. CDR1 is SGHNT, CDR2 YYREEE, per germline (reference sequence). The CDR3 sequence is 15 residues long.

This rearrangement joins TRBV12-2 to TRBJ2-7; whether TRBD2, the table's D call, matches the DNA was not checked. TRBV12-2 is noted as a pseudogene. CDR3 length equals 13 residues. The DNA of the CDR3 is TGTGCAAGTCACTCGGGGGGGGCGGACGAGCAGTACTTC. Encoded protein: CASHSGGADEQYF.

CDR3 loop: CASSLREHTDTQYF. Written as DNA, the CDR3 is TGTGCCAGCAGCTTAAGAGAGCACACAGATACGCAGTATTTT. V gene TRBV7-3 combines with J gene TRBJ2-3; D is unresolved. The CDR3 totals 14 residues. Germline values: CDR1 SGHTA, CDR2 FQGTGA. Deletions cut 1 base from V and 2 bases from J, with 7 bases between.

The CDR3 coding sequence is TGTGCCAGCAGCTGGACATCCGTCACTGAAGCTTTCTTT. Its translation is CASSWTSVTEAFF. The rearrangement links TRBV5-6 to TRBJ1-1; tentative D call: TRBD1 (5 bases). CDR1 is SGHDT and CDR2 is YYEEEE in the germline V gene. Deletions cut 3 bases from V and 4 bases from J, with 10 bases between. The length of the CDR3 is 13 residues.

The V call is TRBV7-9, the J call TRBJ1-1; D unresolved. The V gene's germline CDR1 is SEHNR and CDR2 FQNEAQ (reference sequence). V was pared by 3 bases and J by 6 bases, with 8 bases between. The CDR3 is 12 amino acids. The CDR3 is CASSFGSAEAFF. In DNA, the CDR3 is TGTGCCAGCAGCTTCGGTAGCGCTGAAGCTTTCTTT.

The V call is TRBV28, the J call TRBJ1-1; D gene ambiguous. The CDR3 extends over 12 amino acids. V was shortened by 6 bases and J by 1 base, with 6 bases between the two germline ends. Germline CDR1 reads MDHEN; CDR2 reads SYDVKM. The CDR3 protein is CASRRENTEAFF. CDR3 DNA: TGTGCCAGCAGAAGAGAGAACACTGAAGCTTTCTTT.